The 16 T cell receptor beta chains below all came from one sample that was sequenced in a study of graft-versus-host responses after intestinal transplantation. The assay was immunoSEQ multiplex PCR, and TCRdb's table has in-frame clones only and misses some. Found here are around 20,000 clones, 40% to 55% of them singletons; the top ten hold 0.88%. Sequencing was performed on alloreactive CD4+ T cells from a mixed lymphocyte reaction culture, taken before intestinal transplant. The sample's subset: CFSE-low proliferating T cells sorted from roughly six-day pre-transplant mixed lymphocyte reaction (GvH or HvG direction). The receptors come from a human patient who received an intestinal transplant.

This clone has a handful of counts. V usage is TRBV5-1 and J usage is TRBJ2-1; tentative D call: TRBD2 (5 bases). Germline CDR1 SGHRS, CDR2 YFSETQ. Trimming shortened V by 4 bases and J by 10 bases, and 9 bases separated the two germline ends. The CDR3 is 11 amino acids. The CDR3 nucleotides are TGCGCCAGCAGCCTCCTAGCAGAGCAGTTCTTC. The encoded protein is CASSLLAEQFF.

In nucleotides, the CDR3 is TGTGCCAGCAGTTACTCCAATTCCTACGAGCAGTACTTC. Protein: CASSYSNSYEQYF. The chain is built from TRBV6-5 and TRBJ2-7; D is undetermined. Germline lookup yields CDR1 MNHEY and CDR2 SVGAGI. This CDR3 comprises 13 residues. Between the trimmed V and J ends, which lost 0 bases and 1 base, there was a span of 4 bases.

This clone was seen a few times. V gene TRBV9 combines with J gene TRBJ2-1, with 12 nucleotides matching TRBD2. Germline loops: CDR1 SGDLS, CDR2 YYNGEE. The junction had 1 base not matched to a gene; V was cut back by 0 bases and J by 6 bases. CDR3 length equals 15 residues. CDR3 nucleotide sequence: TGTGCCAGCAGCGTAGCTAGCGGGGGGGCCAATGAGCAGTTCTTC. It yields the protein CASSVASGGANEQFF.

J is TRBJ2-7 and V is TRBV5-6, with 7 bases lining up with TRBD1. J gave up 4 bases and V 1 base, and 8 bases lay outside the gene matches. The CDR3 is made up of 15 amino acids. The V gene's germline CDR1 is SGHDT and CDR2 YYEEEE. The CDR3 DNA is TGTGCCAGCAGCTTGTGGGACAGCAGAACTTACGAGCAGTACTTC. Its protein product is CASSLWDSRTYEQYF.

V and J are TRBV18 and TRBJ1-1; no definite D call. The germline V and J ends were trimmed by 6 bases and 3 bases, with 8 bases remaining between them. Germline-derived CDR1 and CDR2 are KGHSH and LQKENI. This CDR3 spans 12 amino acids. The CDR3 bases are TGTGCCAGCTCCTCACAATACACTGAAGCTTTCTTT. Translated: CASSSQYTEAFF.

V usage is TRBV6-5 and J usage is TRBJ1-1; 9 bases map to TRBD1. The V gene end was trimmed by 1 base and the J gene end by 9 bases; junction bases not matched to a gene: 3. The germline CDR1 and CDR2 sequences are MNHEY and SVGAGI. The CDR3 runs 13 residues. In nucleotides, the CDR3 is TGTGCCAGCAGTTACTACGGACAGGGGAAAGCTTTCTTT. Translated: CASSYYGQGKAFF.

This clone was seen a few times. The rearrangement joins TRBV6-5 to TRBJ2-1; 13 bases are a match to TRBD2. V dropped 2 bases and J dropped 7; count of bases not matched to a gene: 2. Germline assignment: CDR1 MNHEY and CDR2 SVGAGI. This CDR3 comprises 15 residues. The CDR3 region is CASSYGTSGANEQFF. The CDR3 region has the DNA TGTGCCAGCAGTTACGGGACTAGCGGGGCAAATGAGCAGTTCTTC.

This clone has a handful of counts. The chain carries TRBV5-6 and TRBJ1-2; no clear D gene. Per the germline V gene, CDR1 is SGHDT and CDR2 is YYEEEE. Trimming took 3 bases from V and 0 from J, leaving 12 bases between them. The CDR3 has 15 residues. Here the CDR3 DNA reads TGTGCCAGCAGCTCCCTAGGATCCACTAACTATGGCTACACCTTC. Encoded protein: CASSSLGSTNYGYTF.

This clone has more than one count but fewer than ten. The rearrangement joins TRBV6-4 to TRBJ2-2; the D gene is possibly TRBD1 (5 bases). Between the trimmed V and J ends, which lost 6 bases and 4 bases, there was a span of 9 bases. The CDR3 length is 13 residues. Germline V lookup: CDR1 MRHNA, CDR2 SNTAGT. The CDR3 nucleotides are TGTGCCAGCAGGGGGCAGCCCACCGGGGAGCTGTTTTTT. Translation gives CASRGQPTGELFF.

V gene TRBV9 combines with J gene TRBJ2-1; 8 nucleotides align to TRBD2. The V segment lost 0 bases and the J segment 8 bases; nucleotides outside the gene matches: 10. There are 16 residues in the CDR3. Germline loops: CDR1 SGDLS, CDR2 YYNGEE. The CDR3 DNA follows: TGTGCCAGCAGCGTAGCAGCGGGGGCCCGCCTTTATGAGCAGTTCTTC. It is translated as CASSVAAGARLYEQFF.

V is TRBV12-5 and J is TRBJ2-7; maybe TRBD1 (6 bases). Trimming pared 1 base from V and 5 bases from J, leaving 15 bases between. The CDR3 has 15 residues. Germline V gives CDR1 LGHNT, CDR2 FRNRAP. The CDR3 loop is CASGLGPNRVHEQYF. The CDR3 DNA follows: TGTGCTAGTGGTTTGGGGCCCAACAGGGTCCACGAGCAGTACTTC.

CDR3 sequence: CASSEVEGTGQPQHF. The CDR3 DNA reads as TGTGCCAGCAGTGAAGTGGAGGGAACGGGGCAGCCCCAGCATTTT. This rearrangement joins TRBV6-1 to TRBJ1-5; D is uncertain. With 1 base removed from V and 7 bases from J, the gap between germline ends came to 14 bases. Germline CDR1 and CDR2: MNHNS and SASEGT. The CDR3 spans 15 residues.

The gene calls are TRBV7-9 and TRBJ1-2; 9 bases map to TRBD1. The CDR3 covers 14 residues. V trimming: 1 base; J trimming: 4 bases; junction bases outside the gene matches: 1. Germline V CDR1 and CDR2: SEHNR, FQNEAQ (reference sequence). CDR3 loop: CASSLGQGGYGYTF. The CDR3 nucleotides read TGTGCCAGCAGCTTAGGACAGGGGGGCTATGGCTACACCTTC.

There are a few counts of this clone. The V gene is TRBV6-5, the J gene TRBJ1-4; D may be TRBD1 (6 bases). The CDR3 covers 14 residues. The V gene lost 6 bases and the J gene lost 8 bases, with 16 bases spanning the gap. CDR1 and CDR2 from the germline V gene are MNHEY and SVGAGI. CDR3 in amino acids: CASRPQGVGEKLFF. CDR3 DNA: TGTGCCAGCAGGCCACAGGGAGTCGGGGAAAAACTGTTTTTT.

The chain couples TRBV18 to TRBJ2-2; possible D gene TRBD1, 6 bases. The CDR3 is 15 residues long. V was clipped by 3 bases and J by 0 bases, with 8 bases between them. Germline CDR1 KGHSH, CDR2 LQKENI. The CDR3 DNA reads as TGTGCCAGCTCACCGGACAGATCGAACACCGGGGAGCTGTTTTTT. Translation: CASSPDRSNTGELFF.

This chain joins TRBV7-9 and TRBJ1-2, with 7 bases that match TRBD1. The CDR3 loop spans 15 amino acids. Germline lookup yields CDR1 SEHNR and CDR2 FQNEAQ (reference sequence). J gave up 4 bases and V 1 base, and 6 bases lay outside the gene matches. The CDR3 protein is CASSLVGDSFYGYTF. DNA for the CDR3: TGTGCCAGCAGCTTAGTAGGGGACAGCTTCTATGGCTACACCTTC.